Listed below are T cell receptor beta chains from one sample, sequenced in a study of blood T cell repertoires in COVID-19. Assay used: immunoSEQ multiplex PCR; TCRdb lists only in-frame clones, some missing. Of fewer than 300,000 clones in the sample, roughly 89% were seen once. Sequencing input: peripheral blood. The receptors derive from a man aged 30 to 45 with acute or convalescent COVID-19. Both conserved end residues are part of each CDR3. Part of the rows lack a size; the others show once, few, many or a class for expanded clones.

CDR3 | size | length | V
CASSDSQGEGNTEAFF | . | 16 | TRBV28
CASSQGTGTRGFF | . | 13 | TRBV3-1/TRBV3-2
CASSAWDRSDSPLHF | . | 15 | TRBV25-1
CASSLTGATYYEQYF | . | 15 | TRBV5-1
CASSPRDRPYEQYF | . | 14 | TRBV5-5
CASSLASGRRTGELFF | . | 16 | TRBV5-4
CASSLTGVAGELFF | . | 14 | TRBV7-3
CASSGQASGRAVETQYF | . | 17 | TRBV7-2
CASSSTGALSEKLFF | . | 15 | TRBV18
CATSEPGLGFNEQFF | . | 15 | TRBV24-1
CASSLVTSGRGEQYF | . | 15 | TRBV3-1/TRBV3-2
CATSRESGTGTTEAFF | . | 16 | TRBV15
CASSLHGNTEAFF | once | 13 | TRBV2
CASSLGGFGSNEQYF | . | 15 | TRBV3-1/TRBV3-2
CASSPGGLSTDTQYF | . | 15 | TRBV7-3
CASSPIFTFSQFF | . | 13 | TRBV5-5
CASRSTTREQYF | . | 12 | TRBV28
CASSQAGDRVHNEQFF | . | 16 | TRBV3-1/TRBV3-2
CASSLVSASGSVTDTQYF | once | 18 | TRBV11-2
CASSSPRLRENNEQFF | . | 16 | TRBV28
CALKSPEAFF | . | 10 | TRBV24-1
CASSLATGAAYGYTF | . | 15 | TRBV3-1/TRBV3-2
CASSLIQGRGYTF | . | 13 | TRBV28
CASRLRGSEQYF | . | 12 | TRBV27
CASSFLFRGGVDTGELFF | . | 18 | TRBV27
CSVVGPTYGYTF | . | 12 | TRBV29-1
CATKGTGVNTEAFF | once | 14 | TRBV24-1
CASTTDRAVQPQHF | . | 14 | TRBV19
CATSVGHSETQYF | . | 13 | TRBV24-1
CASSLDLSEAFF | . | 12 | TRBV11-2
CASSLGGYGYTF | . | 12 | TRBV7-3
CATSDSPGVGNEQFF | once | 15 | TRBV24-1
CASSLVDSRDRDEKLFF | once | 17 | TRBV7-9
CASAPGQTYQETQYF | . | 15 | TRBV12-5
CAWSTDRFSYEQYF | . | 14 | TRBV30
CASSPLRVGSNQPQHF | few | 16 | TRBV18
CAAKRLGVSGNTIYF | . | 15 | TRBV28
CASSQVLRWGENEKLFF | . | 17 | TRBV4-1
CASSLATIGQPQHF | . | 14 | TRBV27
CASGGLAGGPDTQYF | . | 15 | TRBV2
CSASKGDEKLFF | . | 12 | TRBV20-1
CASSYGTAGNTIYF | . | 14 | TRBV6-6
CASTKRGFAGNTIYF | . | 15 | TRBV19
CASSLVGTVGQPQHF | few | 15 | TRBV7-9
CASSATRQGGSYEQYF | . | 16 | TRBV6-1
CASSGGRWSGNTIYF | few | 15 | TRBV7-2
CASSAGVAYEQYF | once | 13 | TRBV6-4
CASSRRGQGARVGIQYF | . | 17 | TRBV13
CASSQGPAGGLTDTQYF | once | 17 | TRBV3-1/TRBV3-2
CASSVEGLAGVAQYF | . | 15 | TRBV9
CASSRDRNYGYTF | . | 13 | TRBV2
CASTPVQDPRQPQHF | . | 15 | TRBV4-1